The clone carrying this T cell receptor beta chain appeared a few times. Antigen unknown. The source of the sample is a study of T-cell memory formation after mild COVID-19. Using its own MiXCR run on the 5' RACE reads, TCRdb lists one record per CDR3 protein. The data contain approximately 440,000 distinct CDR3 sequences, 20% of them seen just once; the ten biggest clones take up roughly 8.4%. Regarding the study as a whole: Specificity for SARS-CoV-2 was not confirmed among the second-wave clones peaking on day 37.

The V gene lost 1 base and the J gene lost 6 bases, with 11 bases spanning the gap. CDR3 size: 13 residues. Germline lookup yields CDR1 SGHDT and CDR2 YYEEEE. The chain uses TRBV5-6 and TRBJ2-7; no definite D call. Sequencing was done on a sample of PBMCs or a T cell subset sorted from them (not recorded which). The TCR sequence derives from an adult woman who had mild COVID-19 (a few samples of this study predate the infection). Cell type and time point are not known. The DNA of the CDR3 is TGTGCCAGCAGCTTGCAGAGTCTGGTCGAGCAGTACTTC. Translating gives CASSLQSLVEQYF. Full variable domain (remainder filled in from reference TRBV5-6 and TRBJ2-7): DAGVTQSPTHLIKTRGQQVTLRCSPKSGHDTVSWYQQALGQGPQFIFQYYEEEERQRGNFPDRFSGHQFPNYSSELNVNALLLGDSALYLCASSLQSLVEQYFGPGTRLTVT.